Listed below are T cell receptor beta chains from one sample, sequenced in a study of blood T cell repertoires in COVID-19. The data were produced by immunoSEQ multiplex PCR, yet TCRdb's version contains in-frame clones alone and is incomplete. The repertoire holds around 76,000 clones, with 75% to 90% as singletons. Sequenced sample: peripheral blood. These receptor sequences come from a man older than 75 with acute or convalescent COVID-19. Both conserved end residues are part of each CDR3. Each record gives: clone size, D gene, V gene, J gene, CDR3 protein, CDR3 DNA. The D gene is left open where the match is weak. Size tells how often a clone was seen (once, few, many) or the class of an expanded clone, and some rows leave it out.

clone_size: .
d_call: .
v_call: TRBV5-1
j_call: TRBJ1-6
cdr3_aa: CASSFGRRNNSPLHF
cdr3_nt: TGCGCCAGCAGCTTCGGCAGGAGGAATAATTCACCCCTCCACTTT

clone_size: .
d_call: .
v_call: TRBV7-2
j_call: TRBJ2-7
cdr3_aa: CASSQRQRVLGEQYF
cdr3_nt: TGTGCCAGCAGCCAGAGGCAGCGGGTCTTGGGAGAGCAGTACTTC

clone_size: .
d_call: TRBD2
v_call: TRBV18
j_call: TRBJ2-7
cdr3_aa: CASSPLAGVNYEQYF
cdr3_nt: TGTGCCAGCTCACCACTAGCGGGAGTCAATTACGAGCAGTACTTC

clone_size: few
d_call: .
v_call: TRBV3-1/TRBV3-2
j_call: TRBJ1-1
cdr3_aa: CASSLGGDGLRAFF
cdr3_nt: TGTGCCAGCAGCCTAGGGGGGGACGGCTTGAGAGCTTTCTTT

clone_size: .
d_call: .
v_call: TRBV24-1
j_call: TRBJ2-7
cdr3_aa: CATSDTGPQYF
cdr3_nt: TGTGCCACCAGTGATACAGGTCCGCAGTACTTC

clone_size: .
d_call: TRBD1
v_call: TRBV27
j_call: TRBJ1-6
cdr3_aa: CASSFDRGRGSPLHF
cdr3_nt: TGTGCCAGCAGTTTTGACAGGGGGCGGGGATCACCCCTCCACTTT

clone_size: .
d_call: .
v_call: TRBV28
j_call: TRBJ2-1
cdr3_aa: CASIGTPRSEQFF
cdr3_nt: TGTGCCAGCATTGGGACTCCTCGAAGTGAGCAGTTCTTC

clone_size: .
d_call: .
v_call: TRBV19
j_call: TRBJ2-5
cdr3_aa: CASSNRDQETQYF
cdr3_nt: TGTGCCAGTAGTAACCGGGACCAAGAGACCCAGTACTTC

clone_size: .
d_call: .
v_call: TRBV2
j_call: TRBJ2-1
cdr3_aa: CASIQSSYNEQFF
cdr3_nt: TGTGCCAGCATACAGAGCTCCTACAATGAGCAGTTCTTC

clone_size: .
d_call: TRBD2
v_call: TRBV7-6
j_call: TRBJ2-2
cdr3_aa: CASSLRDGGSGYSNTGELFF
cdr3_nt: TGTGCCAGCAGCTTACGGGACGGGGGGAGTGGGTACTCGAACACCGGGGAGCTGTTTTTT

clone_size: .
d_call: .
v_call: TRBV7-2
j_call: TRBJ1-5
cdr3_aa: CASRRGGNQPQHF
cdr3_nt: TGTGCCAGCAGACGCGGTGGGAATCAGCCCCAGCATTTT

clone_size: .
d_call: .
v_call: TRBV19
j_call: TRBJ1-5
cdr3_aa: CASSGQLAWTQPQHF
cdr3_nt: TGTGCCAGTAGTGGACAGCTAGCTTGGACTCAGCCCCAGCATTTT

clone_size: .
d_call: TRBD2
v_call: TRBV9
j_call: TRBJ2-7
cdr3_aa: CASSVSSGSPYEQYF
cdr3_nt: TGTGCCAGCAGCGTCTCTAGCGGGTCCCCCTACGAGCAGTACTTC

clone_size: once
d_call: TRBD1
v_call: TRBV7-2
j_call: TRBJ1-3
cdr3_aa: CASSYRTGFSGNTIYF
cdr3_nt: TGTGCCAGCAGCTACCGGACAGGCTTCTCTGGAAACACCATATATTTT

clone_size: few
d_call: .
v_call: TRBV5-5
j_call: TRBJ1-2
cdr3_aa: CASSLGTEGNGYTF
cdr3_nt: TGTGCCAGCAGCTTGGGGACAGAAGGGAATGGCTACACCTTC

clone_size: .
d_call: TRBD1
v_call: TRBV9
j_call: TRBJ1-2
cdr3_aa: CASSNPTGTGDHGYTF
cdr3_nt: TGTGCCAGCAGCAACCCCACCGGGACAGGGGATCACGGCTACACCTTC

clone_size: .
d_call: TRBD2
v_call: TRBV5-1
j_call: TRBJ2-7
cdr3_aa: CASSLTSGGSYEQYF
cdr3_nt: TGCGCCAGCAGCTTGACTAGCGGGGGGTCCTACGAGCAGTACTTC

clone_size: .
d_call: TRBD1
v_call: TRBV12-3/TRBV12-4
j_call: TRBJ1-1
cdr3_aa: CASSRQGNTEAFF
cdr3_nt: TGTGCCAGCAGTAGACAGGGGAACACTGAAGCTTTCTTT

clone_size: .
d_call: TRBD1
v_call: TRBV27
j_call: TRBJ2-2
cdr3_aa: CASSSTGGGTGELFF
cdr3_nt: TGTGCCAGCAGTTCAACAGGGGGCGGAACCGGGGAGCTGTTTTTT

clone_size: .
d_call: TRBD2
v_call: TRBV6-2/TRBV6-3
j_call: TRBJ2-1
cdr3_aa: CASTPGLAVIGMFF
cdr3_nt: TGTGCCAGCACCCCGGGACTAGCGGTTATCGGTATGTTCTTC

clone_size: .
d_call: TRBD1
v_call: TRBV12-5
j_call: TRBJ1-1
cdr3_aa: CASGLVPGQGANTEAFF
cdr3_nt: TGTGCTAGTGGTTTGGTACCCGGACAGGGGGCGAACACTGAAGCTTTCTTT

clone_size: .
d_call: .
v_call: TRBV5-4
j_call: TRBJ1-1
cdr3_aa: CASSNGPLGTEAFF
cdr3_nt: TGTGCCAGCAGTAATGGCCCCCTAGGCACTGAAGCTTTCTTT

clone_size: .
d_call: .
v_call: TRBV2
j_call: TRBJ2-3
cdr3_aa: CASSLRELTDTQYF
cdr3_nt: TGTGCCAGCAGCCTACGGGAGCTCACAGATACGCAGTATTTT

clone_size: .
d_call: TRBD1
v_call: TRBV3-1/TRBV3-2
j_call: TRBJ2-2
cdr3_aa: CASSQDRAEGGELFF
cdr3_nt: TGTGCCAGCAGCCAGGACAGGGCCGAGGGGGGGGAGCTGTTTTTT

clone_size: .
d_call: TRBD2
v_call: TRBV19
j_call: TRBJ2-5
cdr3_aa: CASSIVSSGVRETQYF
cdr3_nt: TGTGCCAGTAGTATAGTTTCTAGCGGGGTTAGAGAGACCCAGTACTTC

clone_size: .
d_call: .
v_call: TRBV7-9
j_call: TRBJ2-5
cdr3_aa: CASGEGTETQYF
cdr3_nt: TGTGCCAGCGGCGAGGGCACGGAGACCCAGTACTTC

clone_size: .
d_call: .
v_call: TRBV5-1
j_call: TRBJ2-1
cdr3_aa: CASSLDRRQLGAGYNEQFF
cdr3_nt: TGCGCCAGCAGCTTAGACCGGCGCCAGTTAGGGGCTGGCTACAATGAGCAGTTCTTC

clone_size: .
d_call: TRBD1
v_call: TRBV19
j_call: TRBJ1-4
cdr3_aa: CASRRGTANEKLFF
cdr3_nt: TGTGCCAGTCGACGGGGGACAGCTAATGAAAAACTGTTTTTT

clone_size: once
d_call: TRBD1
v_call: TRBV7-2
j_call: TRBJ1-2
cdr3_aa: CASSFRTGGTANYGYTF
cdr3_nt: TGTGCCAGCAGCTTTCGGACAGGGGGAACGGCTAACTATGGCTACACCTTC

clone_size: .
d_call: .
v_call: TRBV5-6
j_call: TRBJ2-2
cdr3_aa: CASSLGTRTGELFF
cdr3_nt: TGTGCCAGCAGCTTGGGAACTAGAACCGGGGAGCTGTTTTTT

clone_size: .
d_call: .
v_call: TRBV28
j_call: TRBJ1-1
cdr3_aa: CASTTGGRTEAFF
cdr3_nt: TGTGCCAGCACCACCGGAGGGCGAACTGAAGCTTTCTTT

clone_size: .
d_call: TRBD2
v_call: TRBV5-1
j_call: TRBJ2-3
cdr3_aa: CASSLVGLAGVDTQYF
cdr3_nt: TGCGCCAGCAGCTTGGTGGGACTAGCGGGAGTGGATACGCAGTATTTT

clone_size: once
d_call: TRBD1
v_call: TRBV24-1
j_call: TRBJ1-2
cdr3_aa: CATSAPRQGNYGYTF
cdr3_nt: TGTGCCACCAGTGCCCCTAGACAGGGGAATTATGGCTACACCTTC

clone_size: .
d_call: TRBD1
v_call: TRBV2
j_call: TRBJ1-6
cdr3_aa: CASRGQTGGYYNSPLHF
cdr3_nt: TGTGCCAGCAGGGGCCAGACAGGGGGGTATTATAATTCACCCCTCCACTTT

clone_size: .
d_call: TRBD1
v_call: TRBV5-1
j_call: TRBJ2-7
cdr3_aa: CASSPGGQLYYEQYF
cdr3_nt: TGCGCCAGCAGCCCTGGGGGACAGTTATACTACGAGCAGTACTTC

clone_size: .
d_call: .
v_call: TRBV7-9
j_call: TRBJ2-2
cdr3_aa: CASSGITGNTGELFF
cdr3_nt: TGTGCCAGCAGCGGAATTACAGGGAACACCGGGGAGCTGTTTTTT

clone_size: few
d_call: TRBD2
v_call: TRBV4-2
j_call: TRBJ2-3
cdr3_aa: CASSQLAGGPDTQYF
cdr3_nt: TGTGCCAGCAGCCAACTAGCGGGAGGGCCGGATACGCAGTATTTT

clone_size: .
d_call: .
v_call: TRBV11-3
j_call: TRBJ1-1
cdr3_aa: CASSLHAQSNTEAFF
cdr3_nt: TGTGCCAGCAGCTTGCACGCCCAGTCGAACACTGAAGCTTTCTTT

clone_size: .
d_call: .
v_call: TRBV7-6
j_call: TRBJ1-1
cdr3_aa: CASSLVSIQDTEAFF
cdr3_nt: TGTGCCAGCAGCTTAGTGAGCATTCAGGACACTGAAGCTTTCTTT

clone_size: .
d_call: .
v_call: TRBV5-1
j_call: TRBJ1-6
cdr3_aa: CASSLAQSTGDSPLHF
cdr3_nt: TGCGCCAGCAGCTTGGCCCAGAGTACAGGCGATTCACCCCTCCACTTT

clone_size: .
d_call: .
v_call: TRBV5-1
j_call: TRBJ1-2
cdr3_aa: CASSLEAGADYTF
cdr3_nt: TGCGCCAGCAGCTTGGAGGCAGGGGCAGACTACACCTTC

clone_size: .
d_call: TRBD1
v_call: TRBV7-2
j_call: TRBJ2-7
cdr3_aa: CASSASGGYEQYF
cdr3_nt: TGTGCCAGCAGCGCATCAGGGGGCTACGAGCAGTACTTC

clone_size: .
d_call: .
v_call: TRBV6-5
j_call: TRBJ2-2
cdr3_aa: CASTLQSHTGELFF
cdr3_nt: TGTGCCAGCACCCTCCAGTCTCACACCGGGGAGCTGTTTTTT

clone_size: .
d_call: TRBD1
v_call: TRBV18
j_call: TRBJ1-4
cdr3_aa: CASSSETGGVSNEKLFF
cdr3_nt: TGTGCCAGCTCATCCGAGACAGGGGGCGTATCTAATGAAAAACTGTTTTTT

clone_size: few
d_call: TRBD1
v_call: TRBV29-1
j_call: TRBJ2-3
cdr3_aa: CSVVFGTGSTDTQYF
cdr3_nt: TGCAGCGTTGTCTTCGGGACAGGGAGCACAGATACGCAGTATTTT

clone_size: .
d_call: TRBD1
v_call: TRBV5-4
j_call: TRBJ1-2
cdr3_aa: CASSREQGAMGPFDGYTF
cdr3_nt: TGTGCCAGCAGCAGGGAACAGGGGGCAATGGGACCTTTCGATGGCTACACCTTC

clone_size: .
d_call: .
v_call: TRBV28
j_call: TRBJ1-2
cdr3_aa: CASSLRRGNGYTF
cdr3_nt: TGTGCCAGCAGTTTGCGTAGGGGGAATGGCTACACCTTC

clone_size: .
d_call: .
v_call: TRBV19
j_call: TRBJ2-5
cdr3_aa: CASSGGGRETQYF
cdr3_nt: TGTGCCAGTAGTGGGGGGGGCAGGGAGACCCAGTACTTC

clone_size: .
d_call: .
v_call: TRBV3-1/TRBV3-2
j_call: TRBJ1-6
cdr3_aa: CASSQEFPRANSPLHF
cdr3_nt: TGTGCCAGCAGCCAAGAGTTCCCGCGGGCAAATTCACCCCTCCACTTT

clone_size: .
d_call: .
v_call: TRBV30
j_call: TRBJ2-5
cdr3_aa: CAWSVQGPSPTQYF
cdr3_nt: TGTGCCTGGAGTGTACAGGGACCGTCCCCGACCCAGTACTTC

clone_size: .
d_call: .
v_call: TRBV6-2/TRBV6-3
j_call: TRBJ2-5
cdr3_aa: CASSYGPYQETQYF
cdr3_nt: TGTGCCAGCAGTTACGGCCCATACCAAGAGACCCAGTACTTC

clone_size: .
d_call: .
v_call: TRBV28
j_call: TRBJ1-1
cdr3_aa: CASSSGGGGGTEAFF
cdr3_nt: TGTGCCAGCAGTTCCGGAGGGGGGGGCGGCACTGAAGCTTTCTTT

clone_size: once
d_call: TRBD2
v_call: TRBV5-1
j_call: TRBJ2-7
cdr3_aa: CASSWTSGTYEQYF
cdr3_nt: TGCGCCAGCAGCTGGACTAGCGGGACCTACGAGCAGTACTTC

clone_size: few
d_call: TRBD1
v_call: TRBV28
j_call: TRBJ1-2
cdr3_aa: CASSQGQGAYTF
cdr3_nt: TGTGCCAGCAGTCAGGGACAGGGAGCCTACACCTTC

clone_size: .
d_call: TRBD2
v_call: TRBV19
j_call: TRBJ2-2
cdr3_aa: CASSALAENTGELFF
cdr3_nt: TGTGCCAGTAGTGCTCTAGCGGAGAACACCGGGGAGCTGTTTTTT